This T cell receptor (beta chain) was captured in a study of human T cells and chemical hapten exposure. On the study more broadly: TCR yield per sample varied, mainly due to pooled library volumes.

V lost 4 bases and J 5 bases, leaving 7 bases between the germline ends. From germline, CDR1 is SGHKS and CDR2 YYEKEE (reference sequence). The CDR3 has 13 residues. Points from the study as a whole: No shift was seen in TCRs above 1 in 1000 frequency with DPC sensitization.

Unique molecular identifiers were attached to individual cDNA molecules within the library. Original methodology: A per-sample median of 95,638 TCRs was observed, with a range of roughly 20,000 to 690,600. One entry per CDR3 protein, called by TCRdb with MiXCR from the RACE reads. TCRdb, rather than the study authors, made the V and J calls. The table has some 46,000 distinct CDR3 sequences, around 4.1% seen once. This clonotype has a count of ten or more. Its cognate antigen is unknown. Time point denoted: healthy volunteer bleed at 2 weeks. The template was total RNA from unfractionated whole blood. The sequencing input was whole blood. J is TRBJ1-6 and V is TRBV5-5; D not resolved. The sequence was obtained from a female donor in good health. Some clones in this sample may be carry-over from other donors' samples. The CDR3 is CASSGNHNSPLHF. CDR3 DNA: TGTGCCAGCAGCGGAAACCATAATTCACCCCTCCACTTT.